Below are 6 T cell receptor beta chains sequenced from a single sample in a study of spatial heterogeneity in lung cancer (dated by TCRdb to between 2018 and 2020). Receptors were amplified or captured by 5' RACE. Sequencing instrument: NextSeq 500. TCRdb ran its own pipeline on the public reads, namely fastp trimming at Q25 and MiXCR clone calling, and kept in-frame beta chains. Identical CDR3 protein sequences are pooled into one entry, listed with their most common genes and DNA. The sample records about 11,000 distinct CDR3 sequences, around 5.1% of which are singletons. Around 11% of the sample lies in the top ten. The time point label, read with the paper, signifies: sample taken at primary tumor resection. These receptors have no identified antigens. Study-wide conclusions, independent of this receptor: The tumor nonsynonymous mutation count correlated with the number of expanded alpha and beta TCRs within the tumor.

Here the sequenced sample was lung tumor tissue, taken at surgery. These receptors were taken from a male donor with early-stage non-small cell lung cancer.

This clonotype was found many times. The chain carries TRBV5-1 and TRBJ1-1; TRBD1 aligns across 9 bases. CDR1 SGHRS and CDR2 YFSETQ come from the germline V gene. The CDR3 extends over 15 amino acids. J gave up 4 bases and V 0 bases, and 4 bases lay outside the gene matches. CDR3 nucleotides: TGCGCCAGCAGCTTGGGGGACAGGGTAATCACTGAAGCTTTCTTT. This gives the protein CASSLGDRVITEAFF. Variable domain in full (rest from reference TRBV5-1 and TRBJ1-1): KAGVTQTPRYLIKTRGQQVTLSCSPISGHRSVSWYQQTPGQGLQFLFEYFSETQRNKGNFPGRFSGRQFSNSRSEMNVSTLELGDSALYLCASSLGDRVITEAFFGQGTRLTVV.

This clonotype was counted ten times or more. This rearrangement joins TRBV25-1 to TRBJ2-1, with D possibly being TRBD1 or TRBD2 (6 bases each). V gave up 6 bases and J gave up 13 bases, with 22 bases separating them. The CDR3 runs to 14 residues. In germline, CDR1 is MGHDK, CDR2 SYGVNS. The CDR3 DNA reads as TGTGCCAGCAGCGCCGGAGACAGGACTACGTCTCAGTTCTTC. Protein: CASSAGDRTTSQFF. Looking up the rest from reference TRBV25-1 and TRBJ2-1 gives the full variable domain: EADIYQTPRYLVIGTGKKITLECSQTMGHDKMYWYQQDPGMELHLIHYSYGVNSTEKGDLSSESTVSRIRTEHFPLTLESARPSHTSQYLCASSAGDRTTSQFFGPGTRLTVL.

The genes are TRBV27 and TRBJ2-1; TRBD2 matches at 13 bases. Germline V CDR1 and CDR2: MNHEY, SMNVEV (reference sequence). The CDR3 consists of 14 residues. The V and J ends lost 4 bases and 9 bases, in that order; junction bases with no gene match: 3. The CDR3 is CASSWTSGRFEQFF. Written as DNA, the CDR3 is TGTGCCAGCAGTTGGACTAGCGGGAGATTTGAGCAGTTCTTC.

This clonotype came up many times. V is TRBV28 and J is TRBJ1-6, with D uncertain. V was clipped by 11 bases and J by 9 bases, with 17 bases between them. The CDR3 is 13 residues long. Germline values: CDR1 MDHEN, CDR2 SYDVKM. The CDR3 nucleotides read TGTGCCGCCGCCGATCTCCGTGGTTCACCCCTCCACTTT. This gives the protein CAAADLRGSPLHF.

This clonotype was counted many times. The rearrangement uses TRBV12-3 or TRBV12-4 and TRBJ2-1, with 8 bases lining up with TRBD2. There are 13 residues in the CDR3. V was clipped by 3 bases and J by 9 bases; unmatched bases: 4. As DNA, the CDR3 is TGTGCCAGCAGTTTTTCCACTAGCGGTGAGCAGTTCTTC. Protein product: CASSFSTSGEQFF.

This clonotype was seen more than once but under ten times. V gene TRBV3-1 combines with J gene TRBJ1-5; D is unclear. The germline V and J ends were trimmed by 0 bases and 3 bases, with 3 bases remaining between them. Germline CDR1 reads LGHDT; CDR2 reads YNNKEL (reference sequence). The CDR3 has 13 residues. In DNA, the CDR3 is TGTGCCAGCAGCCAAGAGTACAATCAGCCCCAGCATTTT. This translates into CASSQEYNQPQHF.